Listed here are 5 T cell receptor beta chains from one sample, sequenced in a study of blood T cells in healthy people across ages. Primed by a sample-barcoded 5' primer and a J-beta primer mix, a second PCR proceeded for 7 to 11 cycles. TCRdb called the 5' RACE reads again in MiXCR, with one record for every CDR3 protein. The sample gives around 1,000,000 distinct CDR3 sequences, under 40% of which show up once; under 15% is in the top ten. What was sequenced was blood. The receptors originated from a man younger than 35 in good health.

This clonotype was recorded a few times. The chain joins TRBV12-3 or TRBV12-4 to TRBJ1-4; the match to TRBD1 covers 8 bases. CDR3 length equals 14 residues. Unmatched junction bases numbered 7, after V lost 5 bases and J lost 8 bases. This CDR3 is CASSPGGRGEKLFF. The DNA for the CDR3 is TGTGCCAGCAGTCCAGGGGGCAGAGGAGAAAAACTGTTTTTT.

About this clonotype: The germline gene is not matched at one end of the junction; a read error may be the cause. The CDR3 DNA is TGCAGCGCGGAAGGTAGAGGGACAAATAACACCGGGGAGCAGTTTTTT. Translating it yields CSAEGRGTNNTGEQFF. This rearrangement joins TRBV29-1 to TRBJ2-2; weak D call: TRBD1 (6 bases). The CDR3 contains 16 residues. Germline V CDR1 and CDR2: SQVTM, ANQGSEA.

This clonotype appeared a few times. This chain links TRBV10-3 with TRBJ2-1; TRBD1 agrees at 10 bases. This CDR3 is built from 15 residues. Germline V gives CDR1 ENHRY, CDR2 SYGVKD. V lost 5 bases and J lost 6; bases outside the gene matches: 7. The CDR3 is CAISLGTGVTNEQFF. CDR3 coding DNA: TGTGCCATCAGTCTCGGGACAGGGGTTACCAATGAGCAGTTCTTC.

The rearrangement links TRBV4-3 to TRBJ1-3; possibly TRBD1 for D (6 bases). Trimming took off 2 bases at V and 4 bases at J, with 21 bases between the two ends. CDR1 and CDR2 (germline): LGHNA, YSLEER. The CDR3 contains 18 residues. In DNA, the CDR3 is TGCGCCAGCAGCCAAACTGGTGAGGCACAGGGATGGGGAAACACCATATATTTT. Residues: CASSQTGEAQGWGNTIYF.

A few counts support this clonotype. The rearrangement links TRBV28 to TRBJ1-6, with 10 bases fitting TRBD1. The CDR3 is 14 residues long. Trimming removed 2 bases from V and 9 bases from J; junction bases left unmatched: 1. Germline V gene lookup returns CDR1 MDHEN and CDR2 SYDVKM. This chain's CDR3 is CASSLGQGVSPLHF. DNA of the CDR3: TGTGCCAGCAGTTTAGGACAGGGGGTTTCACCCCTCCACTTT.